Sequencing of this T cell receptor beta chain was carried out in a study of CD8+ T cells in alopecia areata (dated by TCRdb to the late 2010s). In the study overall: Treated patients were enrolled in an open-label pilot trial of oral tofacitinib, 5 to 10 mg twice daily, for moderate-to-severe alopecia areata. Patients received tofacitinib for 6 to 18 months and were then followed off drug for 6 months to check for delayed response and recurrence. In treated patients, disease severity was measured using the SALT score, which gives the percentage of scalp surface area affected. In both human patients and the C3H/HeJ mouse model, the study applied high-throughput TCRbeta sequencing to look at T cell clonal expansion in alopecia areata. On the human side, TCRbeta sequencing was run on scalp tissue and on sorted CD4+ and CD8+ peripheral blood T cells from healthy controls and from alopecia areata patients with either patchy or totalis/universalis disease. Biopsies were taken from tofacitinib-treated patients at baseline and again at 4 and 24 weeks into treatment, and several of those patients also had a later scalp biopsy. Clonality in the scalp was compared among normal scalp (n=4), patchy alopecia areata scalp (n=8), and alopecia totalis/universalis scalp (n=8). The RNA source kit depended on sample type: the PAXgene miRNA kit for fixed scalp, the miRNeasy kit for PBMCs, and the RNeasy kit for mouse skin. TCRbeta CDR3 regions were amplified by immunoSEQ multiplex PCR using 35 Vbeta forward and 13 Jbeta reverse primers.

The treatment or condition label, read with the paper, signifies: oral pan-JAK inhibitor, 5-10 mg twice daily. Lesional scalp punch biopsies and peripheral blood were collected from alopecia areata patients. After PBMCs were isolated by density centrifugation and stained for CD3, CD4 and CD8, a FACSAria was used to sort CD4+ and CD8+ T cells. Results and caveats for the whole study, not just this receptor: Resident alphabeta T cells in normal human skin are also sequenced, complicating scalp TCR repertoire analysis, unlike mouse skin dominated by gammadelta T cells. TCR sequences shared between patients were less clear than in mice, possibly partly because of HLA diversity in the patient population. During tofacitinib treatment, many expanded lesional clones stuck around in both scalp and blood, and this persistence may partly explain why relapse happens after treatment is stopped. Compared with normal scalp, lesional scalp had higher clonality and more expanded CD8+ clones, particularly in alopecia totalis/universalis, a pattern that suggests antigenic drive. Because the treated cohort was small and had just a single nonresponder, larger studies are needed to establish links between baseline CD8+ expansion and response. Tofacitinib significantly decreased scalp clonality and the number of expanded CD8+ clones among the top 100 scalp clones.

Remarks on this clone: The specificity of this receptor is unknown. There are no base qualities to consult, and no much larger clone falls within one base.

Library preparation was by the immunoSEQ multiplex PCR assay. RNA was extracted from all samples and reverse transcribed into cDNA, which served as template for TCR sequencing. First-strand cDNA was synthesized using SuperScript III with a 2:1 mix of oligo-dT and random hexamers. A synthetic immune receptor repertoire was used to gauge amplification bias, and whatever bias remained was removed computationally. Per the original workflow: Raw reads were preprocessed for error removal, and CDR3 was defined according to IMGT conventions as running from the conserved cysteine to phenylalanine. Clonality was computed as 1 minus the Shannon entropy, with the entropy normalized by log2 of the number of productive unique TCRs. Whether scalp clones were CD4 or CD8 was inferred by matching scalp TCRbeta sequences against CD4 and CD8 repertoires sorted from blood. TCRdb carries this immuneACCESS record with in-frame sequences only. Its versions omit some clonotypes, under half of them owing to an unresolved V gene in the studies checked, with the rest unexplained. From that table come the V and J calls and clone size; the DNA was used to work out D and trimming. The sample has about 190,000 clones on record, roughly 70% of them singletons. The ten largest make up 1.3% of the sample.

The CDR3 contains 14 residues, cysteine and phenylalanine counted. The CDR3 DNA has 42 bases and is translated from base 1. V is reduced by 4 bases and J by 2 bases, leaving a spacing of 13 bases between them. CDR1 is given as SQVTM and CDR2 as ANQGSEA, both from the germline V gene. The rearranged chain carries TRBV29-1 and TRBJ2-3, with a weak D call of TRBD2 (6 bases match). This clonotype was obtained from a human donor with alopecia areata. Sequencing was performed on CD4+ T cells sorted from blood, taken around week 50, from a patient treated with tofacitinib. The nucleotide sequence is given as TGCAGCGTTGTTGACCGGGGGTCCACAGATACGCAGTATTTT. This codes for CSVVDRGSTDTQYF.